Detailed here is one T cell receptor beta chain. Antigen: not known. The data are from a study of T-cell memory formation after mild COVID-19. Looking at the study overall: Largely, TCR clusters stayed within a single donor.

Points from the study as a whole: Among CD4+ contracting clones, most were CM and EM, and CD8+ ones EMRA.

Employing constant-segment primers, 5'RACE generated TCR alpha and TCR beta cDNA libraries bearing sample barcodes and UMIs. TCRdb itself ran the 5' RACE reads through MiXCR, one entry per CDR3 protein. The table has 300,000 to 400,000 distinct CDR3 sequences, 20% to 25% seen once; the top ten hold approximately 12%. The receptor comes from an adult woman who had mild COVID-19 (a few samples of this study predate the infection). Cell type and time point are not known. The material sequenced was PBMCs or a T cell subset sorted from them (not recorded which).

The DNA for the CDR3 is TGCAGTGCTAGACCGACGGTCAATGAGCAGTTCTTC. This codes for CSARPTVNEQFF. V and J are TRBV20-1 and TRBJ2-1, with D uncertain. The germline gives CDR1 DFQATT, CDR2 SNEGSKA (reference sequence). The CDR3 extends over 12 amino acids. V shed 2 bases and J shed 6 bases, with 8 bases lying between them.